The 8 T cell receptor beta chains below were found in one sample sequenced in a study of PD-1 blockade in classical Hodgkin lymphoma. Some clones are missing from TCRdb's copy, which holds only in-frame ones; the method was immunoSEQ multiplex PCR. The sample has approximately 17,000 clones, roughly 82% seen once. All trial patients relapsed after autologous stem cell transplantation. Sequenced here: peripheral blood mononuclear cells (PBMCs), sampled before the second cycle of nivolumab. These receptors all come from a human donor with classical Hodgkin lymphoma.

The chain employs TRBV6-5 and TRBJ2-7; TRBD2 is a possible D gene (5 bases). Germline values: CDR1 MNHEY, CDR2 SVGAGI. The CDR3 length is 13 residues. Trimming took 0 bases from V and 5 from J, leaving 8 bases between them. CDR3 in DNA: TGTGCCAGCAGTTACTCCTCGGGGAACGAGCAGTACTTC. Amino acids: CASSYSSGNEQYF.

The chain links TRBV7-9 to TRBJ1-5; possible D gene TRBD1, 6 bases. The length of the CDR3 is 17 residues. Per the germline V gene, CDR1 is SEHNR and CDR2 is FQNEAQ (reference sequence). Trimming left V 5 bases short and J 6 bases short, with 23 bases between. The CDR3 DNA is TGTGCCAGCAGCGATAGGAGTTCAGGGGATTTGGGTCAGCCCCAGCATTTT. As protein: CASSDRSSGDLGQPQHF.

The chain couples TRBV4-3 to TRBJ2-4; 10 nucleotides match TRBD1. The germline V gene encodes CDR1 LGHNA and CDR2 YSLEER. This CDR3 has 14 residues. V dropped 0 bases and J dropped 10; count of bases not matched to a gene: 3. CDR3 nucleotides: TGCGCCAGCAGCCAAGAGGACAGGGGGAGGATTCAGTACTTC. Translated: CASSQEDRGRIQYF.

The genes are TRBV4-3 and TRBJ2-3; TRBD2 matches 11 bases. V trimming: 5 bases; J trimming: 8 bases; junction bases outside the gene matches: 12. Germline V lookup: CDR1 LGHNA, CDR2 YSLEER. This CDR3 comprises 16 residues. This CDR3 reads CASSTELAGVLVTQYF. The CDR3 region has the DNA TGCGCCAGCAGCACCGAACTAGCGGGGGTCCTTGTTACGCAGTATTTT.

The V call is TRBV5-6, the J call TRBJ1-3, with D possibly being TRBD1 (5 bases). V was clipped by 4 bases and J by 3 bases, with 23 bases between them. Germline CDR1 and CDR2: SGHDT and YYEEEE. The CDR3 consists of 18 residues. DNA for the CDR3: TGTGCCAGCAGCAGCCGGGGCTATTACTTCACCGGTGGAAACACCATATATTTT. The encoded protein is CASSSRGYYFTGGNTIYF. Complete variable domain (other parts from reference TRBV5-6 and TRBJ1-3): DAGVTQSPTHLIKTRGQQVTLRCSPKSGHDTVSWYQQALGQGPQFIFQYYEEEERQRGNFPDRFSGHQFPNYSSELNVNALLLGDSALYLCASSSRGYYFTGGNTIYFGEGSWLTVV.

The V and J genes are TRBV6-5 and TRBJ1-1; no definite D call. V lost 5 bases to trimming and J lost 6 bases, with 13 bases between them. CDR1 MNHEY and CDR2 SVGAGI come from the germline V gene. The CDR3 loop spans 13 amino acids. The CDR3 DNA sequence: TGTGCCAGCAGTACTACGCTTGGCGCTGAAGCTTTCTTT. This sequence encodes CASSTTLGAEAFF.

The chain employs TRBV7-8 and TRBJ1-2, with TRBD1 matching 10 bases. With V trimmed by 2 bases and J by 5 bases, 5 bases remained unmatched. CDR1 is SGHVS, CDR2 FQNEAQ, per germline. The CDR3 extends over 15 amino acids. The CDR3: CASSLSPGQGYGYTF. CDR3 DNA: TGTGCCAGCAGCTTATCCCCGGGACAGGGGTATGGCTACACCTTC. The whole variable domain, filled in from reference TRBV7-8 and TRBJ1-2, reads GAGVSQSPRYKVAKRGQDVALRCDPISGHVSLFWYQQALGQGPEFLTYFQNEAQLDKSGLPSDRFFAERPEGSVSTLKIQRTQQEDSAVYLCASSLSPGQGYGYTFGSGTRLTVV.

The rearrangement joins TRBV6-4 to TRBJ1-2; D is unclear. In germline, CDR1 is MRHNA, CDR2 SNTAGT. The CDR3 loop spans 13 amino acids. Trimming stripped 0 bases from V and 8 bases from J, with 10 bases between. CDR3 amino acids: CASSDSQRWGYTF. CDR3 coding DNA: TGTGCCAGCAGTGACTCACAGAGATGGGGCTACACCTTC.